This T cell receptor (beta chain) emerged from a study of Tregs in tolerant kidney transplant recipients. The method was immunoSEQ multiplex PCR; TCRdb's version includes in-frame clones alone and lacks a portion of them. Of 240,000 or so clones in the sample, 65% to 85% were seen once. Study-wide results and caveats: Few patients were studied, so findings need validation in larger groups.

Points on this clone: Antigen: not known.

The sequence was collected from a human donor in good health. The sample taken for sequencing was CD4+ T cells from blood.

CDR3 region: CASSYFSSGGTDTQYF. The CDR3 bases are TGTGCCAGCAGTTACTTCTCTAGCGGGGGTACAGATACGCAGTATTTT. V usage is TRBV6-5 and J usage is TRBJ2-3; 10 nucleotides agree with TRBD2. The CDR3 has 16 amino acids. After removal of 1 base from V and 3 bases from J, the junction contained 4 bases not matched to a gene. Looked up from germline, CDR1 is MNHEY and CDR2 is SVGAGI.